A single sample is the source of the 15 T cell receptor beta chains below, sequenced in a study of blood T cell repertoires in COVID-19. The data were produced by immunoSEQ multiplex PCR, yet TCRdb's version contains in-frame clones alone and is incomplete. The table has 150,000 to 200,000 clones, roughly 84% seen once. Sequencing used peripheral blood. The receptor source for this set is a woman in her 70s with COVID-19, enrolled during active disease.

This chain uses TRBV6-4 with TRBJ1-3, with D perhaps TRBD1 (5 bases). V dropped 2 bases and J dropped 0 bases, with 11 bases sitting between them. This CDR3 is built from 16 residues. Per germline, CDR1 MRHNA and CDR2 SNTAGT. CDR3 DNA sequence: TGTGCCAGCAGTGACCCAAGACAGTGCTCTGGAAACACCATATATTTT. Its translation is CASSDPRQCSGNTIYF.

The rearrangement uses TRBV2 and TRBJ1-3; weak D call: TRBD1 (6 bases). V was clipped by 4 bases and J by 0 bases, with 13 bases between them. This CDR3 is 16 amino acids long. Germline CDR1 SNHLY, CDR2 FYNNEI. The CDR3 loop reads CASSVDRFLSGNTIYF. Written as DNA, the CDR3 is TGTGCCAGCAGTGTTGACAGGTTCCTCTCTGGAAACACCATATATTTT.

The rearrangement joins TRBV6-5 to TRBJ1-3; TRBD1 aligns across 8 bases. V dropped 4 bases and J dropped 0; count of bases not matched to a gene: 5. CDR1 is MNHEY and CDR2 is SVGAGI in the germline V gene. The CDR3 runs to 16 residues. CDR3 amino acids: CASSSYRGFSGNTIYF. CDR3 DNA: TGTGCCAGCAGTTCCTACAGGGGGTTCTCTGGAAACACCATATATTTT.

This CDR3 reads CSVEDAHRGTDTQYF. CDR3 nucleotide sequence: TGCAGCGTTGAAGACGCGCACCGGGGCACAGATACGCAGTATTTT. The V and J genes are TRBV29-1 and TRBJ2-3; D is ambiguous. CDR3 size: 15 residues. V was pared by 0 bases and J by 1 base, with 11 bases between. The germline CDR1 and CDR2 sequences are SQVTM and ANQGSEA.

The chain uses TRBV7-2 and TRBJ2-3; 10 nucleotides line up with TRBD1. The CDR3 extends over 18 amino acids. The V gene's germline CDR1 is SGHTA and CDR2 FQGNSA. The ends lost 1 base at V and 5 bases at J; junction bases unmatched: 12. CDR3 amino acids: CASSLVIPGQGTGDTQYF. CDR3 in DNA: TGTGCCAGCAGCTTAGTTATACCGGGACAGGGGACCGGAGATACGCAGTATTTT.

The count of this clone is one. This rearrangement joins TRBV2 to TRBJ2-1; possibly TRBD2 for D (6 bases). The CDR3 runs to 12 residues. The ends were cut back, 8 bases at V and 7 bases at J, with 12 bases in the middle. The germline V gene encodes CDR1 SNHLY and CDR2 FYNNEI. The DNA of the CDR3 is TGTGCCAGCCCGGGGAGGCGGAATGAGCAGTTCTTC. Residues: CASPGRRNEQFF.

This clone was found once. CDR3 coding DNA: TGTGCCAGTAGTATCCAGGGAGGGGGCACTGAAGCTTTCTTT. Translation gives CASSIQGGGTEAFF. This rearrangement joins TRBV19 to TRBJ1-1; a weak D match, TRBD1 (6 bases). Germline CDR1 reads LNHDA; CDR2 reads SQIVND (reference sequence). Trimming took 3 bases from V and 4 from J, leaving 12 bases between them. The CDR3 is 14 amino acids.

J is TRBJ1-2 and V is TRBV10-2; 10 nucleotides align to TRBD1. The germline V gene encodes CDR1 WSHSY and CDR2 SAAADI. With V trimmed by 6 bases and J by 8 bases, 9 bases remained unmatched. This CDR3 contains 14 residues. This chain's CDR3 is CASRNPGQGSGYTF. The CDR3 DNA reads TGCGCCAGCAGAAATCCGGGACAGGGGTCAGGCTACACCTTC.

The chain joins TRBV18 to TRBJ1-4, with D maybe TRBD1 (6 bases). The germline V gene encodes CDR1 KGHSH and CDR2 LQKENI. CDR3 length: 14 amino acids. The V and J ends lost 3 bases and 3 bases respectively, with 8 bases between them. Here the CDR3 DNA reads TGTGCCAGCTCACCCAGGGGTTCTAATGAAAAACTGTTTTTT. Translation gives CASSPRGSNEKLFF. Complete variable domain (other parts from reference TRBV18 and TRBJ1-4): NAGVMQNPRHLVRRRGQEARLRCSPMKGHSHVYWYRQLPEEGLKFMVYLQKENIIDESGMPKERFSAEFPKEGPSILRIQQVVRGDSAAYFCASSPRGSNEKLFFGSGTQLSVL.

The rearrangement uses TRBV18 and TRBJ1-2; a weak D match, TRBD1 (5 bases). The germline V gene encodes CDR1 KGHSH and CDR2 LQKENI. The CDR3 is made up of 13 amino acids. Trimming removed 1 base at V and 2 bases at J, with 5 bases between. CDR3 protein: CASSPQGNYGYTF. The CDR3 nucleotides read TGTGCCAGCTCACCACAGGGGAACTATGGCTACACCTTC.

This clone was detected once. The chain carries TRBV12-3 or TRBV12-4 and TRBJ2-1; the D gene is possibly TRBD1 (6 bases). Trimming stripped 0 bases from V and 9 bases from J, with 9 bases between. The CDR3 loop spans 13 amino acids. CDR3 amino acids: CASSLALRGEQFF. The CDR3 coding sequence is TGTGCCAGCAGTTTAGCGCTCAGGGGTGAGCAGTTCTTC.

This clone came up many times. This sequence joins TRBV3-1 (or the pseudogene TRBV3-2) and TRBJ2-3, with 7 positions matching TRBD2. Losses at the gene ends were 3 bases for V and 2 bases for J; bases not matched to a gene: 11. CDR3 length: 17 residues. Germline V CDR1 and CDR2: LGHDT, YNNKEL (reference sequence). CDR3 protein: CASSHLLAPMTTDTQYF. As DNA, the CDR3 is TGTGCCAGCAGCCATCTACTAGCGCCCATGACCACAGATACGCAGTATTTT.

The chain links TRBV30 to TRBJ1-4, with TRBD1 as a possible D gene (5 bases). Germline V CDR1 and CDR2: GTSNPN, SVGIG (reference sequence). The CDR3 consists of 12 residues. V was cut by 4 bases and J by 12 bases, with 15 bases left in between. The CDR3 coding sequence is TGTGCCTGGAAAGCGGGGCGCGTTGAACTGTTTTTT. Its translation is CAWKAGRVELFF.

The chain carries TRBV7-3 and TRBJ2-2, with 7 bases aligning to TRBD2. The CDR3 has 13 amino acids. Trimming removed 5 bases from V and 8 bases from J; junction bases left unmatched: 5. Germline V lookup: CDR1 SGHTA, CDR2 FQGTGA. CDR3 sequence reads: CASSPLAAGELFF. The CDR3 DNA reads TGTGCCAGCAGCCCCCTAGCGGCAGGGGAGCTGTTTTTT.

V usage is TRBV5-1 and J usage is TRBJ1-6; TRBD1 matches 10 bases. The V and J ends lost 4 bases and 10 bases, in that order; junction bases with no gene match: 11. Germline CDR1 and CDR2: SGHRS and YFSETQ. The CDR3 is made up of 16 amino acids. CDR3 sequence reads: CASSLWTGGSRSPLHF. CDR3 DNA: TGCGCCAGCAGCCTATGGACAGGGGGATCTCGGTCACCCCTCCACTTT.